This T cell receptor (beta chain) was retrieved from a study of cytomegalovirus exposure and HLA in healthy donors. Study observations and caveats: Cytomegalovirus-associated TCR beta chains were listed, numbering some 180. V- and J-gene trimming in TCR beta was tied to a missense DCLRE1C variant by an analysis performed later. A later analysis reportedly found that, within productive TCRs, an Asian-associated ancestry cluster had fewer N-insertions than the mean observed across the approximately 670 donors.

In regard to this clone: The antigen remains unidentified.

Healthy bone marrow donors made up the donors. The PCR used 60 Vbeta and 13 Jbeta primers. Generated by immunoSEQ multiplex PCR, the TCRdb table keeps only in-frame clones and is missing some. Found here are about 120,000 clones, around four fifths of them singletons; the top ten hold roughly 31%. The CDR3 runs to 15 residues. V lost 2 bases and J lost 4; bases outside the gene matches: 7. CDR1 and CDR2 from the germline V gene are LNHDA and SQIVND (reference sequence). The sequence came from a man between 60 and 75 years old in good health and CMV-seropositive. Sequenced: PBMCs. V usage is TRBV19 and J usage is TRBJ1-1; 7 positions agree with TRBD1. The CDR3 sequence is CASSIIAGGTTEAFF. Written as DNA, the CDR3 is TGTGCCAGTAGTATAATCGCAGGGGGAACCACTGAAGCTTTCTTT.